A selection of T cell receptor beta chains follows, all from one sample in a study of blood T cells in healthy people across ages. TCRdb reprocessed the 5' RACE reads with MiXCR, giving one entry per CDR3 protein. Of under 750,000 distinct CDR3 sequences detected, 47% appear once; the ten largest clones hold around 23%. Sequenced sample: blood. Receptors were obtained from a man aged 80 or over in good health. CDR3s include the opening cysteine and the closing phenylalanine or tryptophan. Fields, in order: clone size, J gene, V gene, D gene, CDR3 DNA, CDR3 protein. D genes are given only for firm matches. Size tells how often a clone was seen (once, few, many) or the class of an expanded clone, and some rows leave it out.

clone size: -
J gene: TRBJ2-1
V gene: TRBV2
D gene: -
CDR3 DNA: TGTGCCAGCAAGCTTGGGGGCCTCTACTACAATGAGCAGTTCTTC
CDR3 protein: CASKLGGLYYNEQFF

clone size: -
J gene: TRBJ1-2
V gene: TRBV5-6
D gene: TRBD1
CDR3 DNA: TGTGCCAGCAGCAGGGACAGCTTTTATGGCTACACCTTC
CDR3 protein: CASSRDSFYGYTF

clone size: -
J gene: TRBJ2-7
V gene: TRBV9
D gene: -
CDR3 DNA: TGTGCCAGCAGCCCCCAGCGTAGCTCCTACGAGCAGTACTTC
CDR3 protein: CASSPQRSSYEQYF

clone size: -
J gene: TRBJ2-7
V gene: TRBV10-3
D gene: -
CDR3 DNA: TGTGCCATCAGTGAGTCTGGGTCCACCTACGAGCAGTACTTC
CDR3 protein: CAISESGSTYEQYF

clone size: few
J gene: TRBJ2-7
V gene: TRBV20-1
D gene: -
CDR3 DNA: TGCAGTGTCCCAGGGCAGAACTCCTACGAGCAGTACTTC
CDR3 protein: CSVPGQNSYEQYF

clone size: once
J gene: TRBJ1-1
V gene: TRBV20-1
D gene: -
CDR3 DNA: TGCAGTGCTAGCCCCCACACTGAAGCTTTCTTT
CDR3 protein: CSASPHTEAFF

clone size: -
J gene: TRBJ2-7
V gene: TRBV12-3/TRBV12-4
D gene: TRBD1
CDR3 DNA: TGTGCCAGCAGTGCGGGACAGGGGGCCGGTGAGCAGTACTTC
CDR3 protein: CASSAGQGAGEQYF

clone size: -
J gene: TRBJ2-1
V gene: TRBV29-1
D gene: -
CDR3 DNA: TGCAGCGCGGACAGCCACGGGGATGAGCAGTTCTTC
CDR3 protein: CSADSHGDEQFF

clone size: -
J gene: TRBJ1-2
V gene: TRBV14
D gene: -
CDR3 DNA: TGTGCCAGCAGCAACGGGATTAACTATGGCTACACCTTC
CDR3 protein: CASSNGINYGYTF

clone size: -
J gene: TRBJ2-1
V gene: TRBV9
D gene: -
CDR3 DNA: TGTGCCAGCAGCGTTCAAGCCATGGACGCATACAATGAGCAGTTCTTC
CDR3 protein: CASSVQAMDAYNEQFF

clone size: -
J gene: TRBJ1-2
V gene: TRBV28
D gene: -
CDR3 DNA: TGTGCCAGCAGGGAGGGAGGGCCGGGTGGCTACACCTTC
CDR3 protein: CASREGGPGGYTF

clone size: -
J gene: TRBJ2-5
V gene: TRBV29-1
D gene: -
CDR3 DNA: TGCAGCGTCCCATTTTACCCCTACATCTCCCTGGAGACCCAGTACTTC
CDR3 protein: CSVPFYPYISLETQYF

clone size: -
J gene: TRBJ2-7
V gene: TRBV3-1
D gene: -
CDR3 DNA: TGTGCCAGCAGCCAACTAGCCCCCTCTGGAGACGAGCAGTACTTC
CDR3 protein: CASSQLAPSGDEQYF